This is a list of T cell receptor beta chains from one sample in a study of a mutant IDH1 vaccine in newly diagnosed glioma. Their specific antigens are unknown. The protocol was immunoSEQ multiplex PCR, while the TCRdb copy is restricted to in-frame clones and leaves out a portion. The sample lists roughly 40,000 clones; more than 85% were seen once. This specimen was PBMCs, taken from a glioma patient whose treatment included an IDH1 peptide vaccine. These receptors were obtained from a man in his fifties with glioma. Each CDR3 is given with its conserved first and last residue. Fields, in order: clone size, J gene, V gene, D gene, CDR3 protein, CDR3 DNA. The D gene is left open where the match is weak. Rows may omit the clone size; those that give it use once, few, many or a size class.

clone size: -; J gene: TRBJ1-2; V gene: TRBV19; D gene: -; CDR3 protein: CASSITDNYGYTF; CDR3 DNA: TGTGCCAGTAGTATAACAGATAACTATGGCTACACCTTC
clone size: -; J gene: TRBJ2-1; V gene: TRBV5-1; D gene: -; CDR3 protein: CASTPGDSLNEQFF; CDR3 DNA: TGCGCCAGCACCCCGGGAGACAGCCTCAATGAGCAGTTCTTC
clone size: few; J gene: TRBJ1-1; V gene: TRBV7-2; D gene: -; CDR3 protein: CASSLVAREEAFF; CDR3 DNA: TGTGCCAGCAGCTTAGTGGCCAGGGAAGAAGCTTTCTTT
clone size: -; J gene: TRBJ2-5; V gene: TRBV6-6; D gene: -; CDR3 protein: CASSYSSETQYF; CDR3 DNA: TGTGCCAGCAGTTACTCATCGGAGACCCAGTACTTC
clone size: -; J gene: TRBJ2-3; V gene: TRBV5-1; D gene: -; CDR3 protein: CASSLALDGTTDTQYF; CDR3 DNA: TGCGCCAGCAGCTTGGCCTTGGACGGGACAACAGATACGCAGTATTTT
clone size: -; J gene: TRBJ1-5; V gene: TRBV4-3; D gene: TRBD1; CDR3 protein: CASSQDSTGGNQPQHF; CDR3 DNA: TGCGCCAGCAGCCAAGATTCAACAGGGGGGAATCAGCCCCAGCATTTT
clone size: once; J gene: TRBJ1-1; V gene: TRBV7-9; D gene: TRBD1; CDR3 protein: CASIGDRDRVLSEAFF; CDR3 DNA: TGTGCCAGCATTGGGGACCGGGACAGGGTATTGTCTGAAGCTTTCTTT
clone size: -; J gene: TRBJ2-7; V gene: TRBV7-9; D gene: -; CDR3 protein: CASSSPRMDLHEQYF; CDR3 DNA: TGTGCCAGCAGCTCCCCGCGGATGGATCTGCACGAGCAGTACTTC
clone size: -; J gene: TRBJ2-1; V gene: TRBV5-1; D gene: -; CDR3 protein: CASSLGNEQFF; CDR3 DNA: TGCGCCAGCAGCTTGGGGAATGAGCAGTTCTTC
clone size: -; J gene: TRBJ2-7; V gene: TRBV5-1; D gene: -; CDR3 protein: CASSLNYEQYF; CDR3 DNA: TGCGCCAGCAGCCTCAATTACGAGCAGTACTTC
clone size: -; J gene: TRBJ2-7; V gene: TRBV19; D gene: TRBD2; CDR3 protein: CASSDFRTSGPSYEQYF; CDR3 DNA: TGTGCCAGTAGTGATTTTCGGACTAGCGGGCCAAGCTACGAGCAGTACTTC
clone size: -; J gene: TRBJ2-7; V gene: TRBV6-6; D gene: -; CDR3 protein: CASSSPGMSSYEQYF; CDR3 DNA: TGTGCCAGCAGTTCCCCCGGGATGAGCTCCTACGAGCAGTACTTC
clone size: -; J gene: TRBJ2-2; V gene: TRBV10-1; D gene: TRBD1; CDR3 protein: CASSFSPMTGAVDTGELFF; CDR3 DNA: TGCGCCAGCAGTTTCTCCCCTATGACAGGGGCGGTCGACACCGGGGAGCTGTTTTTT
clone size: -; J gene: TRBJ2-7; V gene: TRBV2; D gene: -; CDR3 protein: CASIEDSPYEQYF; CDR3 DNA: TGTGCCAGCATTGAAGACAGTCCCTACGAGCAGTACTTC
clone size: -; J gene: TRBJ2-7; V gene: TRBV30; D gene: TRBD1; CDR3 protein: CAWTPGQILVQQYF; CDR3 DNA: TGTGCCTGGACCCCGGGACAGATCTTAGTTCAGCAGTACTTC
clone size: -; J gene: TRBJ1-1; V gene: TRBV18; D gene: TRBD1; CDR3 protein: CASSSRQGTTSRAFF; CDR3 DNA: TGTGCCAGCTCATCAAGACAGGGCACAACAAGCAGAGCTTTCTTT
clone size: -; J gene: TRBJ2-7; V gene: TRBV28; D gene: TRBD1; CDR3 protein: CASSLWTGPYEQYF; CDR3 DNA: TGTGCCAGCAGTTTATGGACAGGGCCCTACGAGCAGTACTTC
clone size: -; J gene: TRBJ2-5; V gene: TRBV7-2; D gene: -; CDR3 protein: CASSLSEGVETQYF; CDR3 DNA: TGTGCCAGCAGCTTATCCGAGGGCGTAGAGACCCAGTACTTC
clone size: -; J gene: TRBJ1-2; V gene: TRBV19; D gene: -; CDR3 protein: CASKFSLRRRNYGYTF; CDR3 DNA: TGTGCCAGTAAGTTTAGCCTCCGACGGAGAAACTATGGCTACACCTTC
clone size: -; J gene: TRBJ1-1; V gene: TRBV2; D gene: TRBD1; CDR3 protein: CASTGQTNTEAFF; CDR3 DNA: TGTGCGAGCACGGGACAGACGAACACTGAAGCTTTCTTT
clone size: -; J gene: TRBJ2-2; V gene: TRBV2; D gene: TRBD2; CDR3 protein: CASRKTSGGSDGELFF; CDR3 DNA: TGTGCCAGCAGAAAAACTAGCGGGGGGTCGGACGGGGAGCTGTTTTTT
clone size: -; J gene: TRBJ2-7; V gene: TRBV7-9; D gene: TRBD2; CDR3 protein: CASSLTSGDEQYF; CDR3 DNA: TGTGCCAGCAGCTTAACTAGCGGGGACGAGCAGTACTTC
clone size: -; J gene: TRBJ2-1; V gene: TRBV6-1; D gene: -; CDR3 protein: CASTQRVRINNEQFF; CDR3 DNA: TGTGCCAGCACCCAAAGGGTCAGGATCAACAATGAGCAGTTCTTC
clone size: -; J gene: TRBJ1-2; V gene: TRBV15; D gene: -; CDR3 protein: CATSRMGRDYGYTF; CDR3 DNA: TGTGCCACCAGCAGGATGGGCAGGGACTATGGCTACACCTTC
clone size: -; J gene: TRBJ2-1; V gene: TRBV5-1; D gene: -; CDR3 protein: CASNRSGSYNEQFF; CDR3 DNA: TGCGCCAGCAACCGGTCCGGGTCTTACAATGAGCAGTTCTTC
clone size: -; J gene: TRBJ1-4; V gene: TRBV10-1; D gene: -; CDR3 protein: CASSELGLTFF; CDR3 DNA: TGCGCCAGCAGTGAATTAGGGCTGACGTTTTTT
clone size: -; J gene: TRBJ2-1; V gene: TRBV10-1; D gene: TRBD2; CDR3 protein: CASSVTSGNNEQFF; CDR3 DNA: TGCGCCAGCAGTGTTACTAGCGGGAACAATGAGCAGTTCTTC
clone size: -; J gene: TRBJ2-6; V gene: TRBV7-8; D gene: -; CDR3 protein: CASSLAGDNVLTF; CDR3 DNA: TGTGCCAGCAGCTTAGCTGGGGACAACGTCCTGACTTTC
clone size: -; J gene: TRBJ2-5; V gene: TRBV29-1; D gene: TRBD1; CDR3 protein: CSVDLQGARQETQYF; CDR3 DNA: TGCAGCGTTGATTTGCAGGGGGCGCGTCAAGAGACCCAGTACTTC
clone size: -; J gene: TRBJ2-2; V gene: TRBV7-2; D gene: TRBD1; CDR3 protein: CASSFDRATGELFF; CDR3 DNA: TGTGCCAGCAGCTTCGACAGGGCCACCGGGGAGCTGTTTTTT
clone size: -; J gene: TRBJ1-1; V gene: TRBV29-1; D gene: -; CDR3 protein: CSVEEGLGTEAFF; CDR3 DNA: TGCAGCGTTGAGGAGGGGCTGGGCACTGAAGCTTTCTTT
clone size: -; J gene: TRBJ2-7; V gene: TRBV7-2; D gene: -; CDR3 protein: CASSLGGGPYEQYF; CDR3 DNA: TGTGCCAGCAGCTTAGGGGGCGGTCCCTACGAGCAGTACTTC
clone size: -; J gene: TRBJ1-6; V gene: TRBV28; D gene: -; CDR3 protein: CASSLEVRPGNSPLHF; CDR3 DNA: TGTGCCAGCAGTTTAGAAGTTAGGCCTGGCAATTCACCCCTCCACTTT
clone size: -; J gene: TRBJ2-5; V gene: TRBV7-2; D gene: TRBD1; CDR3 protein: CASSIRDRAFQYQETQYF; CDR3 DNA: TGTGCCAGCAGCATCCGGGACAGGGCTTTCCAGTACCAAGAGACCCAGTACTTC
clone size: -; J gene: TRBJ1-1; V gene: TRBV7-2; D gene: TRBD1; CDR3 protein: CASSLIRTGSEAFF; CDR3 DNA: TGTGCCAGCAGCTTAATCAGGACAGGCTCTGAAGCTTTCTTT
clone size: -; J gene: TRBJ2-1; V gene: TRBV25-1; D gene: -; CDR3 protein: CASSRLTNEQFF; CDR3 DNA: TGTGCCAGCTCCCGACTAACCAATGAGCAGTTCTTC
clone size: -; J gene: TRBJ2-7; V gene: TRBV7-6; D gene: TRBD2; CDR3 protein: CASSFGGVRNEQYF; CDR3 DNA: TGTGCCAGCAGCTTTGGGGGGGTAAGGAACGAGCAGTACTTC
clone size: -; J gene: TRBJ2-7; V gene: TRBV9; D gene: TRBD2; CDR3 protein: CASSVDGGSSYEQYF; CDR3 DNA: TGTGCCAGCAGCGTAGACGGGGGGAGCTCCTACGAGCAGTACTTC
clone size: -; J gene: TRBJ1-3; V gene: TRBV6-1; D gene: -; CDR3 protein: CASRVEGNFGNTIYF; CDR3 DNA: TGTGCCAGCAGGGTAGAGGGAAACTTTGGAAACACCATATATTTT
clone size: -; J gene: TRBJ1-2; V gene: TRBV7-9; D gene: TRBD1; CDR3 protein: CASSLAGTGVSGYTF; CDR3 DNA: TGTGCCAGCAGCTTAGCCGGGACAGGGGTTTCGGGCTACACCTTC
clone size: -; J gene: TRBJ1-2; V gene: TRBV7-8; D gene: TRBD1; CDR3 protein: CASSFQGAGPTF; CDR3 DNA: TGTGCCAGCAGCTTCCAGGGGGCTGGACCGACCTTC
clone size: -; J gene: TRBJ2-2; V gene: TRBV4-1; D gene: -; CDR3 protein: CASSRGGSNTGELFF; CDR3 DNA: TGCGCCAGCAGCCGAGGCGGGTCGAACACCGGGGAGCTGTTTTTT
clone size: -; J gene: TRBJ1-5; V gene: TRBV19; D gene: TRBD1; CDR3 protein: CASTEMGTGGNQPQHF; CDR3 DNA: TGTGCCAGTACTGAGATGGGTACAGGGGGCAATCAGCCCCAGCATTTT
clone size: -; J gene: TRBJ2-5; V gene: TRBV6-4; D gene: TRBD2; CDR3 protein: CASSAWTSGPSIYQETQYF; CDR3 DNA: TGTGCCAGCAGTGCCTGGACTAGCGGGCCGTCGATTTACCAAGAGACCCAGTACTTC
clone size: -; J gene: TRBJ1-1; V gene: TRBV7-9; D gene: TRBD1; CDR3 protein: CASSLGQGNTEAFF; CDR3 DNA: TGTGCCAGCAGCCTAGGACAGGGGAACACTGAAGCTTTCTTT
clone size: -; J gene: TRBJ2-5; V gene: TRBV5-1; D gene: TRBD2; CDR3 protein: CASSLSGRAQETQYF; CDR3 DNA: TGCGCCAGCAGCCTTAGCGGGAGGGCCCAAGAGACCCAGTACTTC
clone size: once; J gene: TRBJ2-1; V gene: TRBV6-5; D gene: -; CDR3 protein: CASSHGQSNEQFF; CDR3 DNA: TGTGCCAGCAGCCATGGACAGTCTAATGAGCAGTTCTTC
clone size: -; J gene: TRBJ1-5; V gene: TRBV7-9; D gene: -; CDR3 protein: CASSLSTNSNQPQHF; CDR3 DNA: TGTGCCAGCAGCTTATCTACAAATAGCAATCAGCCCCAGCATTTT
clone size: -; J gene: TRBJ2-2; V gene: TRBV4-1; D gene: -; CDR3 protein: CASSHLGSATGELFF; CDR3 DNA: TGCGCCAGCAGCCACCTGGGGTCGGCCACCGGGGAGCTGTTTTTT
clone size: -; J gene: TRBJ2-1; V gene: TRBV6-6; D gene: TRBD2; CDR3 protein: CASSPSGSGGTGQFF; CDR3 DNA: TGTGCCAGCAGTCCTAGCGGGTCCGGCGGTACCGGGCAGTTCTTC
clone size: -; J gene: TRBJ2-7; V gene: TRBV19; D gene: -; CDR3 protein: CASRPRDSYEQYF; CDR3 DNA: TGTGCCAGTAGGCCGCGGGACTCCTACGAGCAGTACTTC
clone size: -; J gene: TRBJ1-2; V gene: TRBV7-9; D gene: TRBD1; CDR3 protein: CASSSGQGAHGYTF; CDR3 DNA: TGTGCCAGCAGCTCGGGACAGGGGGCCCATGGCTACACCTTC
clone size: -; J gene: TRBJ2-3; V gene: TRBV28; D gene: -; CDR3 protein: CASSFYRVTDTQYF; CDR3 DNA: TGTGCCAGCAGTTTTTACAGGGTCACAGATACGCAGTATTTT
clone size: -; J gene: TRBJ2-3; V gene: TRBV18; D gene: -; CDR3 protein: CASSRYGRKGDTQYF; CDR3 DNA: TGTGCCAGCTCACGCTACGGACGAAAGGGGGATACGCAGTATTTT